Following are 2 T cell receptor beta chains from one sample sequenced in a study of blood T cells in healthy people across ages. The second PCR ran roughly 6 to 11 cycles with a sample-barcoded 5' primer and J-beta primers. TCRdb reprocessed the 5' RACE reads with MiXCR, giving one entry per CDR3 protein. The sample holds under 1 million distinct CDR3 sequences, under 55% seen once. Sequenced input: blood. These receptors all come from a man between 60 and 70 years old in good health.

Turning to this clonotype: Mismatch with germline at one junction end may stem from a read error. The V call is TRBV11-2, the J call TRBJ2-3; TRBD1 matches 7 bases. This CDR3 has 15 amino acids. In germline, CDR1 is SGHAT, CDR2 FQNNGV. This chain's CDR3 is CASGLAHRGTDTQYF. CDR3 in DNA: TGTGCCAGCGGCTTAGCACACAGGGGAACAGATACGCAGTATTTT.

J is TRBJ2-1 and V is TRBV3-1; TRBD1 agrees at 8 bases. Germline V gene data show CDR1 as LGHDT and CDR2 as YNNKEL (reference sequence). Trimming removed 5 bases from V and 7 bases from J; junction bases left unmatched: 10. The CDR3 runs 15 residues. CDR3 in DNA: TGTGCCAGCAGCACCGGGACAGGAATAATTAATGAGCAGTTCTTC. This translates into CASSTGTGIINEQFF.